The present entry profiles one T cell receptor (beta chain) with its context. Its matching antigen is unknown. The junction departs from germline at one end; a sequencing error may be responsible. A modified ARM-PCR protocol with three rounds of nested PCR amplified TCRbeta. A single record per CDR3 protein comes from TCRdb applying MiXCR to the multiplex PCR reads. Of over 100,000 distinct CDR3 sequences listed, 75% are singletons. The data originate from a study of tumor and adjacent non-tumor tissue in lung cancer. Across the whole study: Patients comprised 12 adenocarcinoma, 2 squamous cell carcinoma and 1 small cell lung cancer.

The template was RNA from unsorted bulk tissue. Broader study findings: Normal lung showed higher cumulative top 100 clone frequency than tumor. Shorter survival was associated with higher TCR diversity in tumors.

From germline, CDR1 is WSHSY and CDR2 SAAADI. The CDR3 spans 13 residues. The sample comprised lung tumor tissue. This clonotype was sampled from a woman aged 60 to 75 with non-small cell lung cancer. The chain recombines TRBV10-2 with TRBJ2-2; D is possibly TRBD2 (5 bases). In DNA form, the CDR3 reads TGCGCAAGCAGGACGGGAACAATCGGGGAGCTGTTTTTT. This gives the protein CASRTGTIGELFF.